This T cell receptor (beta chain) was observed in a study of blood T cell repertoires in COVID-19. The repertoire was sequenced with immunoSEQ multiplex PCR; TCRdb's copy has only in-frame clones and lacks some. The repertoire holds some 250,000 clones, with roughly 86% as singletons. Sequenced sample: peripheral blood. This TCR came from a woman in her 70s with active or convalescent COVID-19.

CDR3 protein: CASSSVGTNQPQHF. CDR3 DNA: TGTGCCAGCAGCTCTGTGGGCACCAATCAGCCCCAGCATTTT. V usage is TRBV5-6 and J usage is TRBJ1-5; D unclear. Trimming shortened V by 3 bases and J by 3 bases, and 10 bases separated the two germline ends. Germline CDR1 and CDR2: SGHDT and YYEEEE. CDR3 length: 14 amino acids.